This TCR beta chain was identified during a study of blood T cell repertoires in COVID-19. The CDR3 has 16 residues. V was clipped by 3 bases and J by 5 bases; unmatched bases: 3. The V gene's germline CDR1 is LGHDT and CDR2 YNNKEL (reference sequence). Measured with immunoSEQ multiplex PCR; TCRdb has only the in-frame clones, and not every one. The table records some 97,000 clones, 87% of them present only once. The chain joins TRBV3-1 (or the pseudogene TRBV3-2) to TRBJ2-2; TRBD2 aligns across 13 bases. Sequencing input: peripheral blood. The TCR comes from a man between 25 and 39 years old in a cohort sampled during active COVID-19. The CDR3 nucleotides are TGTGCCAGCAGCCATTGGACTAGCGGGAGAACCGGGGAGCTGTTTTTT. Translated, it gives CASSHWTSGRTGELFF.